Listed below are T cell receptor beta chains from one sample, sequenced in a study of CD8 T cells in ankylosing spondylitis. MiXCR, applied by TCRdb to the 5' RACE reads, yields one record per CDR3 protein. The data contain about 260,000 distinct CDR3 sequences, roughly a quarter of them singletons. Material for sequencing was blood, either unsorted or a sorted T cell fraction (not recorded which). Source of these receptors: a male donor with ankylosing spondylitis or in good health (not recorded which). The CDR3 runs from the conserved cysteine through the conserved F or W. D genes are given only for firm matches. Clone size, where shown, is once, few, many, or a class for clones that have expanded.

D gene	J gene	V gene	clone size	CDR3 protein	CDR3 DNA
-	TRBJ1-1	TRBV2	many	CASSEPEGGLSTEAFF	TGTGCCAGCAGTGAACCCGAGGGGGGTTTATCGACTGAAGCTTTCTTT
TRBD2	TRBJ2-2	TRBV6-2/TRBV6-3	few	CASRTGGASDGELFF	TGTGCCAGCAGGACCGGGGGGGCGTCGGACGGGGAGCTGTTTTTT
-	TRBJ1-2	TRBV20-1	few	CSARTALIGYGYTF	TGCAGTGCTAGGACAGCTCTAATTGGATATGGCTACACCTTC
-	TRBJ1-2	TRBV6-5	-	CASSSPRRTNYGYTF	TGTGCCAGCAGTTCGCCTCGGAGGACTAACTATGGCTACACCTTC
-	TRBJ1-1	TRBV20-1	-	CSARVSGDTEAFF	TGCAGTGCTAGAGTATCGGGGGATACTGAAGCTTTCTTT
TRBD1	TRBJ2-3	TRBV20-1	-	CSAQDRVYPDTQYF	TGCAGTGCCCAAGACAGGGTTTATCCAGATACGCAGTATTTT
TRBD1	TRBJ2-7	TRBV27	-	CASSLSGQGVEQYF	TGTGCCAGCAGTTTAAGCGGACAGGGAGTAGAGCAGTACTTC
TRBD2	TRBJ2-5	TRBV5-1	many	CASSLAGGHQETQYF	TGCGCCAGCAGCTTAGCGGGGGGCCATCAAGAGACCCAGTACTTC
-	TRBJ2-4	TRBV20-1	-	CSASFRGTKNIQYF	TGCAGTGCTAGTTTCCGGGGAACCAAAAACATTCAGTACTTC
-	TRBJ1-1	TRBV29-1	few	CSVEDWAGRAFF	TGCAGCGTTGAAGATTGGGCAGGGCGCGCTTTCTTT
-	TRBJ2-7	TRBV7-2	few	CASSFVVGGEQYF	TGTGCCAGCAGCTTCGTAGTAGGAGGCGAGCAGTACTTC
TRBD1	TRBJ1-2	TRBV29-1	many	CSGGGQGSGYTF	TGCAGCGGTGGAGGACAGGGTAGTGGCTACACCTTC
TRBD2	TRBJ2-3	TRBV4-2	many	CASSQDPRQAGTIQNTQYF	TGTGCCAGCAGCCAAGATCCTCGTCAGGCCGGGACTATTCAAAATACGCAGTATTTT
-	TRBJ2-1	TRBV20-1	few	CSARKIGDEQFF	TGCAGTGCTAGAAAAATAGGCGATGAGCAGTTCTTC
TRBD1	TRBJ2-4	TRBV7-9	many	CASSTPDRAQNIQYF	TGTGCCAGCAGCACCCCGGACAGGGCCCAAAACATTCAGTACTTC
TRBD1	TRBJ2-5	TRBV18	many	CASSPTQGAETQYF	TGTGCCAGCTCACCCACACAGGGGGCCGAGACCCAGTACTTC
TRBD2	TRBJ2-5	TRBV4-2	few	CASSQGKAGGVETQYF	TGTGCCAGCAGCCAAGGAAAAGCGGGGGGAGTAGAGACCCAGTACTTC
TRBD1	TRBJ1-4	TRBV12-3/TRBV12-4	-	CASSFGQGNEKLFF	TGTGCCAGCAGTTTCGGACAGGGTAATGAAAAACTGTTTTTT
-	TRBJ2-2	TRBV5-1	many	CASSTPTGTGELFF	TGCGCCAGCAGCACCCCTACAGGCACCGGGGAGCTGTTTTTT
TRBD2	TRBJ2-1	TRBV7-2	-	CASSLAGSGTSDNEQFF	TGTGCCAGCAGCTTAGCCGGGTCCGGGACTAGCGACAATGAGCAGTTCTTC
-	TRBJ2-2	TRBV25-1	many	CASYGQNTGELFF	TGTGCCAGCTATGGACAGAACACCGGGGAGCTGTTTTTT